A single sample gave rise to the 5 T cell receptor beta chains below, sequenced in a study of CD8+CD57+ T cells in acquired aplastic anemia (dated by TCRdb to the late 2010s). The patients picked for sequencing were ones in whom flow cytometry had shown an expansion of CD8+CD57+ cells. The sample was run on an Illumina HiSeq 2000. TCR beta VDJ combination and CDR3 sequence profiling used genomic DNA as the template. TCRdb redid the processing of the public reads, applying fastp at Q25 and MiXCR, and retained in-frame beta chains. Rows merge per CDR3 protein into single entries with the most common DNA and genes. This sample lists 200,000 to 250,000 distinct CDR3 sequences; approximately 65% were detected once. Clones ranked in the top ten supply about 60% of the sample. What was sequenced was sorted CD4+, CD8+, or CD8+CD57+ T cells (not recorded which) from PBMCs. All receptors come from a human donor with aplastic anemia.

CDR3 sequence reads: CASSLALPPNTGELFF. The CDR3, as DNA: TGCGCCAGCAGCTTGGCACTGCCGCCGAACACCGGGGAGCTGTTTTTT. The rearrangement joins TRBV5-1 to TRBJ2-2; no clear D gene. The CDR3 runs to 16 residues. The germline V gene has CDR1 SGHRS and CDR2 YFSETQ. V lost 0 bases, J lost 0 bases, and 9 bases lay in between.

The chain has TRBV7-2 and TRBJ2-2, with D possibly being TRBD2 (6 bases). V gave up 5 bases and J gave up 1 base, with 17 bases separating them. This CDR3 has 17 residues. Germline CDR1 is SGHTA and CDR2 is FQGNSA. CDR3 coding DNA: TGTGCCAGCAGCCCGAACCGGCGGGGTCGGAACACCGGGGAGCTGTTTTTT. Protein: CASSPNRRGRNTGELFF.

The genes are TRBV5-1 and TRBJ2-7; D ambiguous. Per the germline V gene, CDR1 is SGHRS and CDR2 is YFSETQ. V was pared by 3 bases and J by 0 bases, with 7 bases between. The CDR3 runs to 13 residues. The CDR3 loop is CASSSSDSYEQYF. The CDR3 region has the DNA TGCGCCAGCAGCTCCTCGGACTCCTACGAGCAGTACTTC.

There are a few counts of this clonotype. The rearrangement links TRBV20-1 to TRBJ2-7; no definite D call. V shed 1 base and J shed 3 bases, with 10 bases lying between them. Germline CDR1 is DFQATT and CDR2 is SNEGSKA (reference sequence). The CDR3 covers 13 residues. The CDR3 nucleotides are TGCAGTGCTAGAGGGAGAACTTACTACGAGCAGTACTTC. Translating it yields CSARGRTYYEQYF.

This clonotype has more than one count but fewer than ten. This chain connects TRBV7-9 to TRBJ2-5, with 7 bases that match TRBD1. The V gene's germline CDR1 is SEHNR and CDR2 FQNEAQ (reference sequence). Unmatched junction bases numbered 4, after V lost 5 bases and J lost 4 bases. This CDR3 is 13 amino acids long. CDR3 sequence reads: CASSKQGTETQYF. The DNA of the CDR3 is TGTGCCAGCAGCAAACAGGGGACAGAGACCCAGTACTTC.